Listed below are T cell receptor beta chains from one sample, sequenced in a study of OX40 agonist ivuxolimab in advanced cancers. Only in-frame clones appear in the TCRdb table, and some are missing; sequencing was by immunoSEQ multiplex PCR. The sample shows 72,000 or so clones, roughly 84% of them seen only once. This specimen was CD4+ or CD8+ T cells sorted from blood, taken in a trial of the OX40 agonist ivuxolimab. The receptor set was obtained from an adult with an advanced solid tumor such as melanoma, head and neck, liver or kidney cancer. Both conserved end residues are part of each CDR3. The order of the fields is CDR3 length, V gene, CDR3 protein.

len: 15; v_gene: TRBV28; CDR3aa: CASSPQTSGRAKQYF
len: 17; v_gene: TRBV5-1; CDR3aa: CASSQLQTSGSYNEQFF
len: 14; v_gene: TRBV11-2; CDR3aa: CASSPRQSFSEQYF
len: 13; v_gene: TRBV5-1; CDR3aa: CASSLLGHTEAFF
len: 16; v_gene: TRBV7-2; CDR3aa: CASSLRFGDKNTEAFF
len: 14; v_gene: TRBV7-2; CDR3aa: CASSWTGAHQPQHF
len: 15; v_gene: TRBV4-2; CDR3aa: CASSQETLNNSPLHF
len: 11; v_gene: TRBV19; CDR3aa: CASSSWDTQYF
len: 16; v_gene: TRBV5-1; CDR3aa: CASSLAAGTTNEKLFF
len: 14; v_gene: TRBV27; CDR3aa: CASSLGQTNTEAFF
len: 14; v_gene: TRBV6-5; CDR3aa: CASSSGQEQEKLFF
len: 15; v_gene: TRBV19; CDR3aa: CASSTDTGGGQPQHF
len: 15; v_gene: TRBV5-5; CDR3aa: CASSLWAGENTEAFF
len: 17; v_gene: TRBV21-1; CDR3aa: CASSKSKDTTSSYEQYF
len: 14; v_gene: TRBV21-1; CDR3aa: CASSNRDSKGEQYF
len: 13; v_gene: TRBV6-1; CDR3aa: CASSEVQRGTQYF
len: 13; v_gene: TRBV5-1; CDR3aa: CASRETGQETQYF
len: 14; v_gene: TRBV5-1; CDR3aa: CASRLLASYNEQFF
len: 14; v_gene: TRBV28; CDR3aa: CASSHGTRQETQYF
len: 15; v_gene: TRBV7-7; CDR3aa: CASSSGTSAYNEQFF
len: 15; v_gene: TRBV2; CDR3aa: CASSEARGPYNEQFF
len: 16; v_gene: TRBV28; CDR3aa: CASSPTGGTTNEKLFF
len: 13; v_gene: TRBV5-1; CDR3aa: CASSLESYNEQFF
len: 14; v_gene: TRBV6-6; CDR3aa: CASSWGLLTDTQYF
len: 15; v_gene: TRBV5-1; CDR3aa: CASSPPGTGGYEQYF
len: 14; v_gene: TRBV13; CDR3aa: CASNLVGTGNTIYF
len: 17; v_gene: TRBV7-3; CDR3aa: CASTSTGTPSGANVLTF
len: 15; v_gene: TRBV5-6; CDR3aa: CASSLLLSSNEKLFF
len: 15; v_gene: TRBV25-1; CDR3aa: CASSEAGTFSNTQYF